The 5 T cell receptor beta chains listed next were all sequenced from one sample in a study of CD8+ T cells in alopecia areata. Treatment reported: oral pan-JAK inhibitor, 5-10 mg twice daily. RNA extraction was followed by reverse transcription into cDNA, which acted as the sequencing template. The table came from immunoSEQ multiplex PCR; TCRdb's copy has only in-frame clones and leaves some out. The sample consists of over 150,000 clones, 50% to 65% of them appearing once. This specimen was CD8+ T cells sorted from blood, taken at week 24, from a patient treated with tofacitinib. The receptors shown here come from a human donor with alopecia areata.

The chain combines TRBV6-5 with TRBJ1-2; a weak D match, TRBD1 (6 bases). The CDR3 sequence is 14 residues long. Trimming removed 2 bases from V and 5 bases from J, with 12 bases in between. Germline V gene lookup returns CDR1 MNHEY and CDR2 SVGAGI. CDR3: CASSYRTAMYGYTF. Here the CDR3 DNA reads TGTGCCAGCAGTTACCGGACAGCGATGTATGGCTACACCTTC.

The chain recombines TRBV6-6 with TRBJ2-3; no definite D call. The ends were cut back, 2 bases at V and 2 bases at J, with 8 bases in the middle. The germline V gene has CDR1 MNHNY and CDR2 SVGAGI (reference sequence). The length of the CDR3 is 14 residues. As DNA, the CDR3 is TGTGCCAGCAGTTACGAATCCTTCACAGATACGCAGTATTTT. Translating it yields CASSYESFTDTQYF.

The gene calls are TRBV30 and TRBJ1-6; D unresolved. CDR1 is GTSNPN and CDR2 is SVGIG in the germline V gene (reference sequence). This CDR3 is 13 amino acids long. With 1 base removed from V and 10 bases from J, the gap between germline ends came to 11 bases. The CDR3 region has the DNA TGTGCCTGGAGTGGGCAATCGGAGTCACCCCTCCACTTT. Amino acids: CAWSGQSESPLHF.

As to this clone: At one boundary the junction diverges from the germline segment, which might be a read error. The rearrangement links TRBV15 to TRBJ2-5; 8 bases line up with TRBD1. The germline V gene has CDR1 LNHNV and CDR2 YYDKDF (reference sequence). The CDR3 loop spans 11 amino acids. CDR3 in amino acids: CATSRETGVHF. DNA of the CDR3: TGTGCCACCAGCAGAGAGACAGGGGTTCACTTC.

This clone was observed a handful of times. The V gene is TRBV7-8, the J gene TRBJ2-2, with no clear D. Between the trimmed V and J ends, which lost 6 bases and 7 bases, there was a span of 9 bases. Germline values: CDR1 SGHVS, CDR2 FQNEAQ. CDR3 length equals 12 residues. The CDR3 DNA reads as TGTGCCAGCAGGTTGACGGACGGGGAGCTGTTTTTT. Protein: CASRLTDGELFF.